The 3 T cell receptor beta chains below were found in one sample sequenced in a study of shared clonotypes between healthy human individuals. The table came from immunoSEQ multiplex PCR; TCRdb's copy has only in-frame clones and leaves some out. Here the sample spans roughly 2,300,000 clones, 85% to 95% being singletons. The sequencing sample was made of naive CD4+ T cells from PBMCs. Subset denoted: CD45RA+ positively selected. The source of these receptors is a man between 18 and 35 years old in good health. Some clones in this sample may be carry-over from other donors' samples.

The count of this clone is one. The chain uses TRBV4-3 and TRBJ2-3; D uncertain. CDR3 size: 13 residues. Germline CDR1 is LGHNA and CDR2 is YSLEER. V was pared by 8 bases and J by 4 bases, with 13 bases between. CDR3 in amino acids: CASGPPRPDTQYF. In DNA, the CDR3 is TGCGCCAGCGGCCCCCCACGGCCAGATACGCAGTATTTT.

As regards this clone: Other DNA sequences within the sample encode an identical CDR3. This rearrangement joins TRBV7-9 to TRBJ2-3; D is ambiguous. Germline assignment: CDR1 SEHNR and CDR2 FQNEAQ (reference sequence). V lost 4 bases, J lost 3 bases, and 2 bases lay in between. The CDR3 is 11 amino acids. CDR3 loop: CASSSTDTQYF. CDR3 sequence (DNA): TGTGCCAGCAGCTCGACAGATACGCAGTATTTT. Combining the CDR3 with reference TRBV7-9 and TRBJ2-3 gives the whole variable domain DTGVSQNPRHKITKRGQNVTFRCDPISEHNRLYWYRQTLGQGPEFLTYFQNEAQLEKSRLLSDRFSAERPKGSFSTLEIQRTEQGDSAMYLCASSSTDTQYFGPGTRLTVL.

The V gene is TRBV10-3, the J gene TRBJ2-3; TRBD2 aligns across 13 bases. This CDR3 spans 17 amino acids. Germline V gene lookup returns CDR1 ENHRY and CDR2 SYGVKD. V was clipped by 2 bases and J by 7 bases; unmatched bases: 9. CDR3 nucleotides: TGTGCCATCAGTGAGCAGGGGGGACTAGCGGGACTACATACGCAGTATTTT. Its translation: CAISEQGGLAGLHTQYF.